Here is one T cell receptor (beta chain) with its context. What it binds is not known. V dropped 0 bases and J dropped 0; count of bases not matched to a gene: 2. Germline CDR1 is SGHRS and CDR2 is YFSETQ. The CDR3 length is 15 residues. This specimen belongs to a study of cytomegalovirus exposure and HLA in healthy donors. Study-wide context: Earlier, 180 million or so T cells were analyzed, and over 95 million unique TCR beta sequences were found among them. Around 80 million unique TCRs from HLA-typed donors were held in an early data release.

Study-wide findings and caveats: Presence/absence analyses rested on an assumption that sequencing depth was roughly uniform across donors. Associated with HLA alleles at 0.05 false discovery rate in a later analysis were fewer than 20,000 TCR beta sequences.

The PCR made use of 60 Vbeta and 13 Jbeta primers. Using immunoSEQ multiplex PCR, the repertoire was profiled, and TCRdb retains in-frame clones only, with some absent. The table includes about 130,000 clones, 70% to 80% detected once. The genes are TRBV5-1 and TRBJ1-1; 7 bases match TRBD1. The receptor was isolated from a man aged 30-40 years in good health and CMV-seronegative. Specimen: PBMCs. As DNA, the CDR3 is TGCGCCAGCAGCTTGGGGGGACAGATGAACACTGAAGCTTTCTTT. It encodes CASSLGGQMNTEAFF.